This TCR beta chain was observed in a study of vaccination and CD4 T cells after COVID-19. The germline gives CDR1 MNHEY, CDR2 SVGEGT. The CDR3 loop spans 15 amino acids. The V and J ends lost 3 bases and 0 bases respectively, with 11 bases between them. Specified time point: late sampling 161 to 241 days after vaccination in a few convalescent patients. The treatment denotes: approximately nine-day PBMC culture with coronavirus spike peptide pools or control peptides (ViraFEST assay). The authors isolated CD4+ T cells by negative selection after around 10 days of culture. Concerning this clonotype: Its antigen remains unknown.

The Oncomine TCR Beta short-read assay sequenced DNA from cultured CD4+ T cells. Using its own MiXCR run on the PCR reads, TCRdb lists one record per CDR3 protein. The table includes about 22,000 distinct CDR3 sequences, around a third detected once. The V and J genes are TRBV6-2 or TRBV6-3 and TRBJ1-1, with D unclear. The clonotype was recovered from a human donor who had recovered from COVID-19. The starting material was CD4+ T cells from blood, cultured in vitro, obtained about 7 months after SARS-CoV-2 vaccination. The CDR3 nucleotides read TGTGCCAGCAGTTATTTGTTAGTACTGAACACTGAAGCTTTCTTT. Amino acid sequence: CASSYLLVLNTEAFF.